This TCR beta chain was sequenced in a study of cytomegalovirus exposure and HLA in healthy donors. Both 60 Vbeta primers and 13 Jbeta primers went into the PCR. Clones were read by immunoSEQ multiplex PCR, and TCRdb kept only the in-frame ones, dropping some. Of about 85,000 clones in the sample, around two thirds were seen once. This receptor was taken from a man aged 30 to 39 in good health and CMV-seronegative. Source material: PBMCs.

CDR3: CASSLIGSSGAYEQYF. DNA for the CDR3: TGTGCCAGCAGCTTAATCGGGTCTAGCGGAGCCTACGAGCAGTACTTC. The rearrangement uses TRBV7-9 and TRBJ2-7; 7 bases line up with TRBD2. Germline CDR1 reads SEHNR; CDR2 reads FQNEAQ (reference sequence). This CDR3 spans 16 amino acids. V gave up 2 bases and J gave up 2 bases; unmatched junction bases: 9.